This entry lists 12 T cell receptor beta chains sequenced from one sample in a study of patients and donors after allogeneic stem cell transplantation. TCRdb re-derived calls from the RT-PCR reads in MiXCR, one entry per CDR3 protein. Of roughly 190,000 distinct CDR3 sequences in the sample, less than 45% are singletons; the top ten hold 33%. The sequenced sample consisted of blood, either unsorted or a sorted T cell fraction (not recorded which). These receptors were obtained from a human donor who was either an allogeneic HSCT recipient or a stem cell or donor lymphocyte infusion donor (not recorded which). It is not recorded whose cells these are; they may come from a transplant donor.

The rearrangement links TRBV25-1 to TRBJ2-1, with 7 bases matching TRBD1. In germline, CDR1 is MGHDK, CDR2 SYGVNS. The CDR3 has 12 amino acids. V trimming: 4 bases; J trimming: 8 bases; junction bases outside the gene matches: 2. The DNA for the CDR3 is TGTGCCAGCAGTGGACAGGGTTATGAGCAGTTCTTC. Translating gives CASSGQGYEQFF.

This clonotype was counted ten times or more. Here the CDR3 DNA reads TGTGCCAGCAGTTACGGACCTACAGGGATCACTGAAGCTTTCTTT. It encodes CASSYGPTGITEAFF. The chain combines TRBV6-5 with TRBJ1-1; maybe TRBD1 (6 bases). Germline lookup yields CDR1 MNHEY and CDR2 SVGAGI. The CDR3 contains 15 residues. V was clipped by 2 bases and J by 4 bases, with 14 bases between them.

The V gene is TRBV7-9, the J gene TRBJ2-1; D not certain. Between the trimmed V and J ends, which lost 1 base and 5 bases, there was a span of 6 bases. Germline V CDR1 and CDR2: SEHNR, FQNEAQ (reference sequence). This CDR3 has 13 residues. The CDR3 region has the DNA TGTGCCAGCAGCTTAGTAACCAACAATGAGCAGTTCTTC. It specifies CASSLVTNNEQFF.

This chain uses TRBV7-9 with TRBJ1-1; D is ambiguous. The V end lost 0 bases, the J end lost 3 bases, and 5 bases lay between the germline ends. Germline V CDR1 and CDR2: SEHNR, FQNEAQ (reference sequence). CDR3 length equals 13 residues. The CDR3 spells CASSLATHTEAFF. The CDR3 coding sequence is TGTGCCAGCAGCTTAGCAACGCACACTGAAGCTTTCTTT.

This sequence joins TRBV10-3 and TRBJ2-5; the match to TRBD2 covers 9 bases. CDR1 ENHRY and CDR2 SYGVKD come from the germline V gene. J lost 2 bases, V lost 2 bases, and 6 bases had no gene match. This CDR3 comprises 16 residues. CDR3 amino acids: CAISEPSGASQETQYF. CDR3 nucleotide sequence: TGTGCCATCAGTGAGCCTAGCGGGGCTTCACAAGAGACCCAGTACTTC.

The chain couples TRBV27 to TRBJ1-3; unclear D gene. V dropped 5 bases and J dropped 0 bases, with 8 bases sitting between them. The CDR3 runs 14 residues. From germline, CDR1 is MNHEY and CDR2 SMNVEV (reference sequence). In nucleotides, the CDR3 is TGTGCCAGCAGTCTACTGGGCTCTGGAAACACCATATATTTT. Its protein is CASSLLGSGNTIYF.

This sequence joins TRBV12-3 or TRBV12-4 and TRBJ1-5; D might be TRBD1 (6 bases). The V and J ends lost 6 bases and 1 base respectively, with 28 bases between them. The CDR3 loop spans 20 amino acids. CDR3 sequence (DNA): TGTGCCAGCAGCCACGCCCGCGCCCACAGTGAACAGGGAAGCAATCAGCCCCAGCATTTT. Translated: CASSHARAHSEQGSNQPQHF.

V gene TRBV20-1 combines with J gene TRBJ2-7; 7 nucleotides align to TRBD2. Losses at the gene ends were 4 bases for V and 1 base for J; bases not matched to a gene: 7. Germline values: CDR1 DFQATT, CDR2 SNEGSKA (reference sequence). The CDR3 is made up of 14 amino acids. Here the CDR3 DNA reads TGCAGTGCTATCGTAGCGGGCCGATCCTACGAGCAGTACTTC. Translating it yields CSAIVAGRSYEQYF.

This clonotype has just a few counts. In DNA form, the CDR3 reads TGTGCCAGCAGTTTTGTTTGGAGTCGCTACACCTTC. Translating gives CASSFVWSRYTF. The chain uses TRBV12-3 or TRBV12-4 and TRBJ1-2, with D unclear. Trimming removed 3 bases from V and 9 bases from J, with 11 bases in between. This CDR3 is built from 12 residues.

This clonotype has only a few counts. The J gene is TRBJ1-2, the V gene TRBV12-3 or TRBV12-4, with D possibly being TRBD1 (5 bases). The V gene lost 5 bases and the J gene lost 2 bases, with 12 bases spanning the gap. This CDR3 has 14 amino acids. Written as DNA, the CDR3 is TGTGCCAGCAGTCAGGGACGGCCGAACTATGGCTACACCTTC. Its translation is CASSQGRPNYGYTF.

This sequence joins TRBV27 and TRBJ2-7, with D possibly being TRBD1 (5 bases). This CDR3 is built from 13 residues. V lost 4 bases, J lost 6 bases, and 13 bases lay in between. From germline, CDR1 is MNHEY and CDR2 SMNVEV (reference sequence). DNA of the CDR3: TGTGCCAGCAGTTGGCAGGGCAGTGGCGAGCAGTACTTC. This encodes CASSWQGSGEQYF.

As to this clonotype: Given the absence of the conserved phenylalanine or tryptophan at the CDR3 end, a read error is likely. The chain recombines TRBV5-1 with TRBJ1-1, with D uncertain. CDR1 and CDR2 from the germline V gene are SGHRS and YFSETQ. With 2 bases removed from V and 0 bases from J, the gap between germline ends came to 17 bases. This CDR3 comprises 17 residues. The CDR3 here is CASSLELSLTMNTEAFL. CDR3 coding DNA: TGCGCCAGCAGCTTAGAGCTCAGCCTTACCATGAACACTGAAGCTTTCTTG.